This T cell receptor (beta chain) appears in the sequencing data of a study of patients and donors after allogeneic stem cell transplantation. TCRdb re-called the RT-PCR reads through MiXCR, storing one row per CDR3 protein. The table has over 65,000 distinct CDR3 sequences, about 25% seen once. Per germline, CDR1 SEHNR and CDR2 FQNEAQ (reference sequence). V dropped 0 bases and J dropped 3; count of bases not matched to a gene: 2. This CDR3 has 15 amino acids. This chain connects TRBV7-9 to TRBJ2-1; 7 nucleotides match TRBD2. The specimen was blood, either unsorted or a sorted T cell fraction (not recorded which). The receptor was isolated from a human donor who was either an allogeneic HSCT recipient or a stem cell or donor lymphocyte infusion donor (not recorded which). It is not recorded whose cells these are; they may come from a transplant donor. CDR3 region: CASSLAGLVYNEQFF. The CDR3 DNA is TGTGCCAGCAGCTTAGCCGGACTAGTCTACAATGAGCAGTTCTTC.